Listed below are T cell receptor beta chains from one sample, sequenced in a study of blood T cell repertoires in COVID-19. Method: immunoSEQ multiplex PCR; TCRdb's copy keeps in-frame clones and lacks some. The data hold 35,000 to 45,000 clones, with around 90% observed a single time. Sequencing used peripheral blood. Receptors were obtained from a man in his fifties or sixties with active COVID-19. Each CDR3 is given without its conserved first and last residue. Rows may omit the clone size; those that give it use once, few, many or a size class.

j_call cdr3_length v_call clone_size cdr3_aa
TRBJ2-3 14 TRBV3-1/TRBV3-2 NA ASSPIDYPITDTQY
TRBJ1-3 15 TRBV15 NA ATSRDRTGSGGNTIY
TRBJ2-3 13 TRBV3-1/TRBV3-2 NA ASSPKAPSRDTQY
TRBJ2-7 12 TRBV2 NA ATTQQGGFYEQY
TRBJ1-6 14 TRBV2 once ASSDRQGGGNSPLH
TRBJ1-2 13 TRBV5-5 NA ASRLGQLLPYGYT
TRBJ2-1 13 TRBV7-9 NA ASSLLAATYNEQF
TRBJ1-5 14 TRBV24-1 NA ATSAGDRESNQPQH
TRBJ2-3 16 TRBV19 NA ASSSGTGGAGPTDTQY
TRBJ2-5 13 TRBV14 NA ASSQALLAPGTQY
TRBJ2-5 14 TRBV20-1 once SASAISGGAGETQY
TRBJ1-5 17 TRBV28 once ASSSPDGGTGHSNQPQH
TRBJ2-2 15 TRBV9 NA ASSVYGGFANTGELF
TRBJ2-5 12 TRBV2 medium-sized ASSPLALQETQY
TRBJ2-3 14 TRBV7-3 NA ASSSGTSRYTDTQY
TRBJ1-3 15 TRBV3-1/TRBV3-2 NA ASSQDLGRISGNTIY
TRBJ2-2 12 TRBV11-1 NA ASSSLQGSGELF
TRBJ2-3 11 TRBV29-1 NA SVAAGGLDTQY
TRBJ1-2 11 TRBV5-1 NA ASSLQGADGYT
TRBJ1-1 13 TRBV6-4 NA ASSEYSDQNTEAF
TRBJ1-3 14 TRBV7-9 NA ASSATQGLAGNTIY
TRBJ2-7 14 TRBV9 NA ASSFSPGRESHEQY
TRBJ2-5 12 TRBV5-5 few ASSLGSSQETQY
TRBJ1-1 11 TRBV3-1/TRBV3-2 few ASSAGTNSEAF
TRBJ2-3 12 TRBV5-6 NA ASSGTAGTDTQY
TRBJ1-2 13 TRBV3-1/TRBV3-2 NA ASSQVAGLGYGYT
TRBJ2-1 8 TRBV10-3 NA AITSPEQF
TRBJ1-1 10 TRBV4-2 NA ASSPRQGEAF
TRBJ1-2 11 TRBV13 NA ASSWGQGAGYT
TRBJ1-6 11 TRBV27 NA ASSPTRGDPLH
TRBJ2-7 11 TRBV29-1 NA SVRLAQAGEQY
TRBJ2-2 11 TRBV6-5 NA ATGQLNTGELF
TRBJ2-7 12 TRBV6-5 NA ASRGGTGTYEQY
TRBJ1-1 11 TRBV2 NA ASSVRSDTEAF
TRBJ1-1 14 TRBV4-1 NA ASSQKSQTMNTEAF
TRBJ2-1 13 TRBV10-3 NA AISSGTSGHNEQF
TRBJ1-1 14 TRBV2 NA ASSNRDRAGGTEAF
TRBJ2-5 12 TRBV5-6 once ASSLGGGSETQY
TRBJ2-3 15 TRBV11-2 once ASSLVSGLAGVDTQY
TRBJ2-5 13 TRBV3-1/TRBV3-2 NA ASSRAWTSQETQY